This T cell receptor beta chain was sequenced during a study of blood T cells in healthy people across ages (dated by TCRdb to about 2015). About the full investigation: In model experiments, template switching captured roughly one uniquely barcoded TCR beta cDNA molecule for every two T cells. Age-related changes in TCR beta repertoire diversity were measured in the study by deep sequencing normalized with unique cDNA molecular identifiers. The donors were divided into four age groups: young (average around 16 years), middle-aged (over 35), aged (around 67) and long-lived (about 79). To avoid experimental bias, donors of different ages were randomly spread across the sequencing lanes. Using the same blood draw, the study looked at two additional independent replicas of 1 million unique cDNA reads for two donors, one aged 18 to 30 and the other aged 80 or older.

This clonotype has more than one count but fewer than ten. Its antigen remains unidentified. One base away there is no much larger clone; base qualities are not given. Overall results and qualifications from the work: Compared with the aged group, the long-lived group had more naive CD4+ T cells, fewer expanded clones and increased TCR diversity, a pattern suggesting age selection. Conclusive comparison of naive and antigen-experienced compartments was prevented by the profiling of bulk unsorted PBMCs. Estimates of total diversity based on one million sequenced T cells were considered lower bounds and underestimates. Donor CMV infection status was unknown, potentially confounding age-related changes in expanded clonotypes. As age increased, observed TCR beta diversity per million T cells dropped in a roughly linear way, and a significant reduction was already evident by age 40. A strong correlation was found between observed TCR beta diversity and the percentage of naive T cells measured by flow cytometry.

The V end gives up 8 bases and the J end 5 bases, leaving 9 bases in the junction not matched to a gene. The CDR3 goes from the cysteine to the phenylalanine over 13 residues. Of all the DNA, just the CDR3 is kept, 39 bases in frame from base 1. CDR1 and CDR2 (MDHEN, SYDVKM) derive from the germline V gene. The donors were around 39 Caucasian individuals from Russia, aged roughly 6 to 100 years, who were systemically healthy. Each donor gave about 9.2 milliliters of peripheral blood, drawn into EDTA-treated Vacutainer tubes. PBMCs were isolated by Ficoll-Paque density-gradient centrifugation, with at least 6.5 million obtained per sample. Total RNA was extracted from PBMCs with Trizol reagent, with at least 5.5 micrograms obtained per sample. Naive CD45RAhigh/CD27high T cell percentages were measured by flow cytometry on a PBMC aliquot from every donor. Libraries were made using 5' RACE. The reads were generated on an Illumina HiSeq 2500. A second PCR of roughly 6 to 11 cycles was run with a J-beta primer mix and a sample-barcoded 5' primer. Each TCR beta cDNA molecule received a unique molecular identifier from a template-switch 5' adaptor carrying 12 random nucleotides. Each sample yielded at least 2.5 million CDR3-containing paired-end reads. The Mint cDNA synthesis kit, primed by a TRBC-specific oligonucleotide, was used to synthesize first-strand cDNA from all RNA. Following uracil-DNA glycosylase treatment, all cDNA underwent a first 18-cycle PCR with the universal primers M1SS and BC2_uni_R. On the authors' methods: For normalization, 1 million high-quality reads were randomly selected from each sample, with every read carrying a distinct molecular identifier. Reads sharing molecular identifiers were discarded rather than binned into consensus sequences. CDR3 identification, clonotype clustering and error correction used MiTCR with a Q25 quality threshold and the strictest error-elimination algorithm. Lower-bound total TCR beta diversity was estimated with a nonparametric unseen species model using Euler transformation. TCRdb cleaned the public reads at Q25 with fastp, built clones with MiXCR and kept in-frame beta chains. Under each unique CDR3 protein, matching rows form one entry showing the most common genes and DNA. TCRdb's processing, not the study's, gives the V and J calls here. The sample data list about 1.6 million distinct CDR3 sequences, and about 32% of these were observed just once. The ten largest clones add up to approximately 11% of the sample.

Sequences were obtained from blood. The chain uses TRBV28 and TRBJ2-7, and 7 bases in between align with TRBD2. This receptor was identified in a woman in her 30s in good health. This receptor has the CDR3 CASGGGLINEQYF. The DNA sequence is as follows: TGTGCCAGCGGGGGGGGTCTAATCAACGAGCAGTACTTC.